This T cell receptor beta chain was sequenced during a study of blood T cells in healthy people across ages. Study results and limitations: The long-lived group displayed more naive CD4+ cells, plus higher diversity, than the aged donors did. Unsorted PBMCs blocked a conclusive comparison of naive and antigen-experienced cells. For the donors, CMV status was unknown and possibly confounded expanded clonotype changes.

Through a sample-barcoded 5' primer and a J-beta primer mix, a second PCR was run for roughly 6 to 12 cycles. MiXCR, applied by TCRdb to the 5' RACE reads, yields one record per CDR3 protein. The sample includes more than 650,000 distinct CDR3 sequences, 20% to 30% of them seen just once. This clonotype has just a few counts. Its cognate antigen is unknown. This CDR3 is 14 amino acids long. The germline CDR1 and CDR2 sequences are MDHEN and SYDVKM. V trimming: 9 bases; J trimming: 0 bases; junction bases outside the gene matches: 6. In addition, the sample was reused for a study of T cells of mothers and their children. This second study notes: Evidence of persistent microchimeric T cell clones was absent.

The TCR comes from a boy aged 5 to 17 in good health. The chain is built from TRBV28 and TRBJ2-7, with TRBD1 identical over 9 bases. Source material: blood. In DNA form, the CDR3 reads TGTGCCAGTTCGGGACAGGGCAGCTCCTACGAGCAGTACTTC. This gives the protein CASSGQGSSYEQYF.